Detailed here is one T cell receptor beta chain. These data belong to a study of PD-1 blockade in classical Hodgkin lymphoma. Repertoires were generated with immunoSEQ multiplex PCR, while TCRdb's copy carries only in-frame clones and drops some. The sample has over a thousand clones; roughly 79% are singletons. The CDR3 length is 14 residues. V was clipped by 0 bases and J by 3 bases, with 11 bases between them. Looked up from germline, CDR1 is GTSNPN and CDR2 is SVGIG (reference sequence). Sample time point: cycle 4 day 1 (C4D1), after around six weeks of nivolumab. Every one of the patients relapsed after autologous stem cell transplantation (brentuximab vedotin exposure was variable). By magnetic negative selection, CD8+ T cells were isolated from the thawed PBMCs.

The genes are TRBV30 and TRBJ1-2; tentative D call: TRBD1 (5 bases). This sequence was found in a human donor with classical Hodgkin lymphoma. The donor label of this sample is uncertain. The source material was CD8+ T cells from blood, sampled before the fourth cycle of nivolumab. Here the CDR3 reads CAWSVQGWDYGYTF. CDR3 bases: TGTGCCTGGAGTGTTCAGGGATGGGACTATGGCTACACCTTC.